Below are 28 T cell receptor beta chains sequenced from a single sample in a study of T cell repertoires in cytomegalovirus infection. Their antigen targets remain unknown. MiXCR was run by TCRdb on the reads, yielding one entry per CDR3 protein. The sample lists about 900,000 distinct CDR3 sequences, approximately 31% occurring once. The sample in question was cultured CD8+ T cells from PBMCs, obtained from culture after CMV antigen stimulation. The source is a human donor in good health (CMV status not recorded). Some clones in this sample may be carry-over from other donors' samples.

CDR3 in amino acids: CASTLLGETQYF. CDR3 DNA sequence: TGTGCCAGCACCCTCCTTGGAGAGACCCAGTACTTC. The V and J genes are TRBV6-2 or TRBV6-3 and TRBJ2-5; D not resolved. V dropped 7 bases and J dropped 4 bases, with 10 bases sitting between them. CDR3 size: 12 residues. Germline V lookup: CDR1 MNHEY, CDR2 SVGEGT.

This clonotype was seen only a few times. Mismatch with germline at one junction end may stem from a read error. V is TRBV4-1 and J is TRBJ2-5; TRBD2 matches at 9 bases. This CDR3 region has 15 residues. Germline CDR1 reads MGHRA; CDR2 reads YSYEKL. CDR3 region: CASTQSGGKQETQYF. CDR3 DNA sequence: TGTGCCAGCACCCAGAGCGGGGGGAAACAAGAGACCCAGTACTTC.

This clonotype has a count of ten or more. V is TRBV7-2 and J is TRBJ1-3, with a possible D match to TRBD1 (5 bases). This CDR3 has 15 amino acids. Germline CDR1 and CDR2: SGHTA and FQGNSA. V dropped 4 bases and J dropped 0 bases, with 10 bases sitting between them. CDR3 DNA sequence: TGTGCCAGCAGCTCCCGGGACGTCTCTGGAAACACCATATATTTT. As protein: CASSSRDVSGNTIYF. Full variable domain (outside the CDR3, taken from reference TRBV7-2 and TRBJ1-3): GAGVSQSPSNKVTEKGKDVELRCDPISGHTALYWYRQSLGQGLEFLIYFQGNSAPDKSGLPSDRFSAERTGGSVSTLTIQRTQQEDSAVYLCASSSRDVSGNTIYFGEGSWLTVV.

This clonotype appeared many times. The J gene is TRBJ2-7, the V gene TRBV6-1; TRBD1 might be the D (5 bases). Trimming pared 3 bases from V and 2 bases from J, leaving 11 bases between. Germline loops: CDR1 MNHNS, CDR2 SASEGT. CDR3 length: 14 amino acids. The CDR3 nucleotides are TGTGCCAGCAGTGACACAGGAGATCCCTACGAGCAGTACTTC. It encodes CASSDTGDPYEQYF.

This clonotype has only a few counts. The chain carries TRBV19 and TRBJ1-1; a possible D gene is TRBD1 (6 bases). The CDR3 runs 12 residues. Germline CDR1 and CDR2: LNHDA and SQIVND (reference sequence). The germline V and J ends were trimmed by 6 bases and 5 bases, with 10 bases remaining between them. The CDR3 loop reads CASRPGQTEAFF. DNA for the CDR3: TGTGCCAGTAGACCGGGACAAACTGAAGCTTTCTTT.

This clonotype has just a few counts. The genes are TRBV7-9 and TRBJ2-5, with 9 bases aligning to TRBD2. J gave up 14 bases and V 6 bases, and 10 bases lay outside the gene matches. The CDR3 covers 12 residues. Germline CDR1 is SEHNR and CDR2 is FQNEAQ (reference sequence). The CDR3 spells CASRDLAGTRYF. CDR3 in DNA: TGTGCCAGCAGGGATCTAGCGGGGACCCGATACTTC.

The chain links TRBV24-1 to TRBJ2-1, with 14 bases that match TRBD2. This CDR3 comprises 20 residues. CDR1 is KGHDR, CDR2 SFDVKD, per germline. V shed 6 bases, J shed 2 bases, and the junction held 14 bases outside the gene matches. The CDR3 sequence: CATSSNTGTSGGMTYNEQFF. The CDR3 region has the DNA TGTGCCACCAGTTCAAATACCGGGACTAGCGGGGGAATGACCTACAATGAGCAGTTCTTC.

The chain recombines TRBV10-3 with TRBJ1-3, with D possibly TRBD1 on 5 matching bases. The germline V gene has CDR1 ENHRY and CDR2 SYGVKD. This CDR3 is built from 17 residues. Trimming left V 4 bases short and J 4 bases short, with 20 bases between. CDR3 DNA sequence: TGTGCCATCAGTGTCCAAGACAGCCACGGGGAGGGAAACACCATATATTTT. Translation: CAISVQDSHGEGNTIYF.

The gene calls are TRBV6-5 and TRBJ2-5; no clear D. The CDR3 spans 15 residues. Deletions cut 1 base from V and 0 bases from J, with 9 bases between. The germline V gene has CDR1 MNHEY and CDR2 SVGAGI. This CDR3 is CASSYWNSDQETQYF. The CDR3 DNA reads TGTGCCAGCAGTTACTGGAACAGTGACCAAGAGACCCAGTACTTC.

In the case of this clonotype: A much bigger clone sits one base away, suggesting this may be a read error. The CDR3 loop is CASSEGSGHSQQFF. DNA for the CDR3: TGTGCCAGCAGCGAAGGTTCGGGCCATAGTCAGCAGTTCTTC. The rearrangement uses TRBV5-6 and TRBJ2-1; the D is unclear. Germline CDR1 reads SGHDT; CDR2 reads YYEEEE. The CDR3 runs to 14 residues. V was shortened by 4 bases and J by 11 bases, with 19 bases between the two germline ends.

Only one count was recorded for this clonotype. The chain's CDR3 is CASSHTGVTYQETQYF. The CDR3, as DNA: TGCGCCAGCAGCCACACAGGAGTTACGTACCAAGAGACCCAGTACTTC. This chain connects TRBV5-1 to TRBJ2-5; a possible D gene is TRBD1 (5 bases). CDR3 length equals 16 residues. V was clipped by 4 bases and J by 0 bases, with 16 bases between them. Germline values: CDR1 SGHRS, CDR2 YFSETQ.

V usage is TRBV6-1 and J usage is TRBJ2-1, with 11 bases that match TRBD2. The V segment lost 2 bases and the J segment 8 bases; nucleotides outside the gene matches: 5. The CDR3 consists of 15 residues. The germline gives CDR1 MNHNS, CDR2 SASEGT. In DNA, the CDR3 is TGTGCCAGCAGTGAACCTAGCGGGGGGCGGGATGAGCAGTTCTTC. It encodes CASSEPSGGRDEQFF.

The table lists this clonotype with many counts. This chain joins TRBV7-2 and TRBJ2-7; 12 bases agree with TRBD1. Looked up from germline, CDR1 is SGHTA and CDR2 is FQGNSA. The CDR3 consists of 15 residues. J lost 6 bases, V lost 0 bases, and 3 bases had no gene match. CDR3 amino acids: CASSLAGQGALEQYV. The CDR3, as DNA: TGTGCCAGCAGCTTAGCGGGACAGGGGGCTCTCGAGCAGTACGTC.

In this sample, this clonotype turned up once. The chain links TRBV6-1 to TRBJ2-1; possible D gene TRBD2, 7 bases. This CDR3 is built from 14 residues. Trimming removed 7 bases at V and 7 bases at J, with 17 bases between. Germline CDR1 MNHNS, CDR2 SASEGT. CDR3 sequence (DNA): TGTGCCAGCATTCTAGAGGGGGGGGCGAATGAGCAGTTCTTC. Translating it yields CASILEGGANEQFF.

This clonotype was counted ten times or more. The rearrangement links TRBV19 to TRBJ2-7; TRBD1 aligns across 8 bases. There are 15 residues in the CDR3. In germline, CDR1 is LNHDA, CDR2 SQIVND (reference sequence). The J segment lost 2 bases and the V segment lost 5 bases, leaving 8 bases of the junction unmatched. The CDR3 sequence is CASSPRQGRTYEQYF. CDR3 sequence (DNA): TGTGCCAGTAGTCCTCGACAGGGGCGGACCTACGAGCAGTACTTC.

This clonotype was seen more than once but under ten times. V is TRBV25-1 and J is TRBJ1-2; D not resolved. There are 14 residues in the CDR3. Germline V lookup: CDR1 MGHDK, CDR2 SYGVNS. The ends were cut back, 7 bases at V and 1 base at J, with 13 bases in the middle. CDR3 DNA sequence: TGTGCCAGCACCGCAATAGGGCTTAACTATGGCTACACCTTC. It codes for CASTAIGLNYGYTF.

CDR3 region: CASSVYGGVETQYF. DNA for the CDR3: TGTGCCAGCAGCGTATACGGGGGGGTCGAGACCCAGTACTTC. The chain links TRBV9 to TRBJ2-5, with 8 bases identical to TRBD2. Germline CDR1 is SGDLS and CDR2 is YYNGEE. After removal of 1 base from V and 5 bases from J, the junction contained 4 bases not matched to a gene. The CDR3 has 14 amino acids.

There are a few counts of this clonotype. This sequence joins TRBV28 and TRBJ2-1; possibly TRBD2 for D (6 bases). Germline-derived CDR1 and CDR2 are MDHEN and SYDVKM. V lost 8 bases and J 0 bases, leaving 20 bases between the germline ends. The CDR3 has 17 residues. CDR3 residues: CASATARRGASYNEQFF. CDR3 coding DNA: TGTGCCAGCGCTACGGCAAGGCGGGGTGCCTCCTACAATGAGCAGTTCTTC.

Only a few counts were recorded for this clonotype. The chain is built from TRBV7-6 and TRBJ2-4; 8 nucleotides agree with TRBD1. CDR3 size: 18 residues. Trimming cost V 2 bases and J 0 bases; bases outside gene matches: 9. Germline lookup yields CDR1 SGHVS and CDR2 FNYEAQ. Here the CDR3 DNA reads TGTGCCAGCAGCTTATCCACCAGGGGGCTTCGAGCCAAAAACATTCAGTACTTC. Its protein is CASSLSTRGLRAKNIQYF.

The CDR3 coding sequence is TGTGCCAGCACCGACTTGTCGGACGAGCAGTACTTC. Its protein product is CASTDLSDEQYF. This chain links TRBV6-8 with TRBJ2-7; the D is unclear. Deletions cut 7 bases from V and 5 bases from J, with 12 bases between. The germline CDR1 and CDR2 sequences are MNHGY and SAAAGT. The CDR3 consists of 12 residues.

This clonotype was observed at least ten times. The chain has TRBV24-1 and TRBJ2-5; TRBD2 is a possible D gene (5 bases). Trimming stripped 3 bases from V and 5 bases from J, with 12 bases between. The CDR3 has 14 residues. The V gene's germline CDR1 is KGHDR and CDR2 SFDVKD. CDR3 DNA: TGTGCCACCAGTGATACGACTACCCGGGAGACCCAGTACTTC. Encoded protein: CATSDTTTRETQYF.

This chain joins TRBV7-9 and TRBJ1-1, with D perhaps matching TRBD1 (5 bases). Germline V CDR1 and CDR2: SEHNR, FQNEAQ (reference sequence). This CDR3 has 13 residues. V was pared by 5 bases and J by 6 bases, with 13 bases between. The CDR3 loop is CASSGFGGSEAFF. DNA of the CDR3: TGTGCCAGCAGCGGGTTTGGGGGATCTGAAGCTTTCTTT.

This clonotype was detected only a few times. The chain has TRBV19 and TRBJ2-1; 8 bases are a match to TRBD2. Germline V lookup: CDR1 LNHDA, CDR2 SQIVND (reference sequence). Trimming cost V 10 bases and J 1 base; bases outside gene matches: 6. The CDR3 is made up of 14 amino acids. The CDR3 reads CATRREGSYNEQFF. DNA of the CDR3: TGTGCCACCCGCCGGGAGGGATCCTACAATGAGCAGTTCTTC.

In this sample, this clonotype turned up many times. The genes are TRBV7-2 and TRBJ1-4; D ambiguous. The V gene's germline CDR1 is SGHTA and CDR2 FQGNSA. The ends were cut back, 1 base at V and 0 bases at J, with 6 bases in the middle. The CDR3 loop spans 15 amino acids. The CDR3 is CASSLEPATNEKLFF. The CDR3 DNA is TGTGCCAGCAGCTTAGAGCCGGCAACTAATGAAAAACTGTTTTTT.

This clonotype was counted only a few times. The J gene is TRBJ2-4, the V gene TRBV6-6; 8 bases fit TRBD1. The CDR3 runs to 16 residues. The V gene end was trimmed by 2 bases and the J gene end by 5 bases; junction bases not matched to a gene: 8. Germline V gives CDR1 MNHNY, CDR2 SVGAGI (reference sequence). CDR3 sequence (DNA): TGTGCCAGCAGTTACCCCTTACCGGGACAGGAAAACATTCAGTACTTC. It is translated as CASSYPLPGQENIQYF.

This clonotype was seen more than once but under ten times. This sequence joins TRBV19 and TRBJ1-1, with a tentative D call TRBD1 (5 bases). The CDR3 runs to 16 residues. Germline V gene lookup returns CDR1 LNHDA and CDR2 SQIVND (reference sequence). Deletions cut 1 base from V and 3 bases from J, with 15 bases between. This CDR3 reads CASSIVREGWHTEAFF. Written as DNA, the CDR3 is TGTGCCAGTAGTATAGTCAGGGAGGGGTGGCACACTGAAGCTTTCTTT.

The chain recombines TRBV5-8 with TRBJ2-1; 8 nucleotides align to TRBD2. Germline V CDR1 and CDR2: SGHTS, YDEGEE. The V and J ends lost 4 bases and 7 bases, in that order; junction bases with no gene match: 10. This CDR3 region has 15 residues. CDR3 loop: CASSLQASGLNEQFF. CDR3 nucleotide sequence: TGTGCCAGCAGCCTCCAAGCTAGCGGGCTGAATGAGCAGTTCTTC.

In its sample, this clonotype was seen a few times. J is TRBJ2-7 and V is TRBV28; D is perhaps TRBD1 (5 bases). This CDR3 is 14 amino acids long. The germline gives CDR1 MDHEN, CDR2 SYDVKM. V was cut by 1 base and J by 0 bases, with 7 bases left in between. The CDR3 sequence is CASSLLDNSYEQYF. The CDR3 bases are TGTGCCAGCAGTTTATTGGACAACTCCTACGAGCAGTACTTC.